The 22 T cell receptor beta chains listed next were all sequenced from one sample in a study of radiotherapy plus CTLA-4 blockade in lung cancer (dated by TCRdb to the late 2010s). The library was generated by the immunoSEQ multiplex PCR assay. TCRdb's version of the immuneACCESS table is confined to in-frame rearrangements and falls short of the full clone set. An unresolved V gene accounts for under half of the shortfall where checked; the remainder is of unknown origin. Across this sample there are some 46,000 clones, with roughly three quarters seen only once. Over 2.5% of the sample lies in the top ten. The material was peripheral blood, obtained from a patient treated with radiotherapy plus ipilimumab. The receptor source for this set is a human donor with non-small cell lung cancer whose response to radiotherapy plus ipilimumab could not be evaluated.

The genes are TRBV30 and TRBJ2-6; no firm D call. The CDR3 totals 13 residues. V was clipped by 4 bases and J by 0 bases, with 4 bases between them. From germline, CDR1 is GTSNPN and CDR2 SVGIG (reference sequence). CDR3 nucleotides: TGTGCCTGGACCATCTCTGGGGCCAACGTCCTGACTTTC. Its translation is CAWTISGANVLTF.

CDR3 nucleotide sequence: TGTGCCAGCAGAGCCAGGGTCACGAACACCGGGGAGCTGTTTTTT. It specifies CASRARVTNTGELFF. This chain connects TRBV6-5 to TRBJ2-2; TRBD1 is a possible D gene (5 bases). Trimming took 6 bases from V and 0 from J, leaving 11 bases between them. The CDR3 loop spans 15 amino acids. From germline, CDR1 is MNHEY and CDR2 SVGAGI.

The rearrangement links TRBV6-5 to TRBJ2-7, with D possibly TRBD1 on 6 matching bases. This CDR3 comprises 13 residues. The V gene's germline CDR1 is MNHEY and CDR2 SVGAGI. The ends were cut back, 4 bases at V and 6 bases at J, with 13 bases in the middle. CDR3 protein: CASSFTGYGEQYF. In DNA, the CDR3 is TGTGCCAGCAGTTTCACAGGGTACGGCGAGCAGTACTTC.

The chain recombines TRBV7-6 with TRBJ1-3; no reliable D call. The V end was cut by 5 bases, the J end by 3 bases, with 11 bases between. The length of the CDR3 is 14 residues. The germline gives CDR1 SGHVS, CDR2 FNYEAQ. CDR3 DNA sequence: TGTGCCAGCAGCGTGGTACTCGGTGGAAACACCATATATTTT. Translating gives CASSVVLGGNTIYF.

This chain connects TRBV19 to TRBJ2-3, with 13 bases lining up with TRBD2. CDR1 is LNHDA and CDR2 is SQIVND in the germline V gene (reference sequence). The ends lost 5 bases at V and 5 bases at J; junction bases unmatched: 4. There are 15 residues in the CDR3. CDR3 nucleotides: TGTGCCAGTAGTGGACTAGCGGGAGTAAAAGATACGCAGTATTTT. It yields the protein CASSGLAGVKDTQYF. The full variable domain, with the rest looked up from reference TRBV19 and TRBJ2-3, is DGGITQSPKYLFRKEGQNVTLSCEQNLNHDAMYWYRQDPGQGLRLIYYSQIVNDFQKGDIAEGYSVSREKKESFPLTVTSAQKNPTAFYLCASSGLAGVKDTQYFGPGTRLTVL.

This rearrangement joins TRBV9 to TRBJ2-7, with D perhaps matching TRBD2 (7 bases). This CDR3 has 16 amino acids. The germline CDR1 and CDR2 sequences are SGDLS and YYNGEE. V was clipped by 4 bases and J by 5 bases, with 22 bases between them. In nucleotides, the CDR3 is TGTGCCAGCAGCCCACCCGTGGGGGGGGCTTGGGACGAGCAGTACTTC. Amino acids: CASSPPVGGAWDEQYF.

The chain employs TRBV9 and TRBJ2-5, with 10 bases fitting TRBD1. V shed 4 bases, J shed 2 bases, and the junction held 11 bases outside the gene matches. CDR3 length: 17 amino acids. Germline V gene lookup returns CDR1 SGDLS and CDR2 YYNGEE. The CDR3 spells CASSLRTGGFRQETQYF. In nucleotides, the CDR3 is TGTGCCAGCAGCCTCAGGACAGGGGGTTTTCGGCAAGAGACCCAGTACTTC. The full variable domain, with the rest looked up from reference TRBV9 and TRBJ2-5, is DSGVTQTPKHLITATGQRVTLRCSPRSGDLSVYWYQQSLDQGLQFLIQYYNGEERAKGNILERFSAQQFPDLHSELNLSSLELGDSALYFCASSLRTGGFRQETQYFGPGTRLLVL.

V usage is TRBV5-1 and J usage is TRBJ2-2, with TRBD1 identical over 11 bases. Germline CDR1 is SGHRS and CDR2 is YFSETQ. The CDR3 extends over 16 amino acids. V trimming: 0 bases; J trimming: 4 bases; junction bases outside the gene matches: 2. The CDR3 loop reads CASSLVGTGGTGELFF. The CDR3 DNA reads TGCGCCAGCAGCTTGGTGGGGACAGGGGGCACCGGGGAGCTGTTTTTT.

The chain links TRBV13 to TRBJ2-7; no definite D call. The germline V and J ends were trimmed by 2 bases and 0 bases, with 8 bases remaining between them. The CDR3 has 14 amino acids. Germline V gene sequence: CDR1 PRHDT, CDR2 FYEKMQ (reference sequence). CDR3 sequence (DNA): TGTGCCAGCAGCTTACTTGGGCCCTCCTACGAGCAGTACTTC. Its translation: CASSLLGPSYEQYF.

The chain combines TRBV11-2 with TRBJ2-1, with 12 bases fitting TRBD2. The CDR3 extends over 15 amino acids. V lost 6 bases to trimming and J lost 9 bases; unmatched junction nucleotides: 9. Germline lookup yields CDR1 SGHAT and CDR2 FQNNGV. CDR3 in amino acids: CASRPLAGGLGEQFF. The CDR3 region has the DNA TGTGCCAGCAGGCCCCTAGCGGGAGGGCTCGGTGAGCAGTTCTTC. The variable domain in full, completed from reference TRBV11-2 and TRBJ2-1, reads EAGVAQSPRYKIIEKRQSVAFWCNPISGHATLYWYQQILGQGPKLLIQFQNNGVVDDSQLPKDRFSAERLKGVDSTLKIQPAKLEDSAVYLCASRPLAGGLGEQFFGPGTRLTVL.

This clone occurred a few times. V and J are TRBV7-6 and TRBJ1-1, with D possibly matching TRBD1 (5 bases). CDR1 and CDR2 from the germline V gene are SGHVS and FNYEAQ. The V and J ends lost 4 bases and 1 base respectively, with 13 bases between them. CDR3 length: 15 amino acids. The CDR3 region is CASSSLLTGNTEAFF. DNA for the CDR3: TGTGCCAGCAGCTCGCTACTTACAGGGAACACTGAAGCTTTCTTT. The variable domain in full, completed from reference TRBV7-6 and TRBJ1-1, reads GAGVSQSPRYKVTKRGQDVALRCDPISGHVSLYWYRQALGQGPEFLTYFNYEAQQDKSGLPNDRFSAERPEGSISTLTIQRTEQRDSAMYRCASSSLLTGNTEAFFGQGTRLTVV.

The gene calls are TRBV11-2 and TRBJ2-2; D is unclear. The CDR3 loop spans 12 amino acids. The V end lost 3 bases, the J end lost 8 bases, and 7 bases lay between the germline ends. The germline gives CDR1 SGHAT, CDR2 FQNNGV. Here the CDR3 reads CASSFEAGELFF. CDR3 nucleotides: TGTGCCAGCAGCTTCGAGGCAGGGGAGCTGTTTTTT.

The chain is built from TRBV5-4 and TRBJ2-3; 8 bases fit TRBD2. Germline V gene sequence: CDR1 SGHNT, CDR2 YYREEE (reference sequence). Unmatched junction bases numbered 1, after V lost 0 bases and J lost 1 base. The CDR3 is 15 amino acids. CDR3 amino acids: CASSLGRGGTDTQYF. CDR3 bases: TGTGCCAGCAGCTTGGGGCGGGGGGGCACAGATACGCAGTATTTT.

J is TRBJ2-5 and V is TRBV27; D unresolved. The CDR3 sequence is 14 residues long. Germline V CDR1 and CDR2: MNHEY, SMNVEV (reference sequence). Trimming took off 3 bases at V and 5 bases at J, with 13 bases between the two ends. The CDR3 sequence is CASSFTHPRETQYF. The CDR3 DNA reads TGTGCCAGCAGTTTTACCCACCCTCGGGAGACCCAGTACTTC.

The chain couples TRBV30 to TRBJ1-5, with TRBD1 matching over 9 bases. CDR1 is GTSNPN, CDR2 SVGIG, per germline (reference sequence). The ends lost 5 bases at V and 10 bases at J; junction bases unmatched: 12. This CDR3 contains 14 residues. The chain's CDR3 is CAWGTGFSISPQHF. Written as DNA, the CDR3 is TGTGCCTGGGGGACAGGGTTTAGTATCAGTCCCCAGCATTTT.

The chain has TRBV2 and TRBJ1-1, with D perhaps matching TRBD1 (6 bases). The CDR3 loop spans 13 amino acids. Germline CDR1 reads SNHLY; CDR2 reads FYNNEI. The V end was cut by 6 bases, the J end by 4 bases, with 12 bases between. For the CDR3, the DNA is TGTGCCAGCAGCCCCGGACAGAGCACTGAAGCTTTCTTT. Translation gives CASSPGQSTEAFF.

The chain couples TRBV9 to TRBJ2-3; 9 bases map to TRBD2. The length of the CDR3 is 16 residues. Germline CDR1 and CDR2: SGDLS and YYNGEE. J gave up 3 bases and V 3 bases, and 8 bases lay outside the gene matches. CDR3 region: CASSASRGRGTDTQYF. The CDR3 region has the DNA TGTGCCAGCAGCGCCTCCCGCGGGAGGGGGACAGATACGCAGTATTTT.

Only a few counts were recorded for this clone. The rearrangement joins TRBV28 to TRBJ2-7; 8 nucleotides align to TRBD1. Per the germline V gene, CDR1 is MDHEN and CDR2 is SYDVKM. V lost 3 bases to trimming and J lost 6 bases; unmatched junction nucleotides: 7. The CDR3 length is 14 residues. The DNA for the CDR3 is TGTGCCAGCAGTTTTTGGGCAGGGGGCCTCGAGCAGTACTTC. This encodes CASSFWAGGLEQYF.

In DNA, the CDR3 is TGTGCCAGCAGTCTCCCCATAGGACAGGGGGAAAATACCGGGGAGCTGTTTTTT. It yields the protein CASSLPIGQGENTGELFF. This chain uses TRBV25-1 with TRBJ2-2; TRBD1 agrees at 10 bases. Germline CDR1 is MGHDK and CDR2 is SYGVNS. The ends lost 5 bases at V and 5 bases at J; junction bases unmatched: 14. This CDR3 contains 18 residues.

This chain connects TRBV7-9 to TRBJ2-5; the match to TRBD2 covers 8 bases. The V gene end was trimmed by 3 bases and the J gene end by 5 bases; junction bases not matched to a gene: 5. Germline values: CDR1 SEHNR, CDR2 FQNEAQ (reference sequence). The CDR3 consists of 14 residues. CDR3 bases: TGTGCCAGCAGCTTCACAAGCGGGGGTGAGACCCAGTACTTC. This sequence encodes CASSFTSGGETQYF.

The V call is TRBV18, the J call TRBJ2-7; 14 bases map to TRBD2. The germline gives CDR1 KGHSH, CDR2 LQKENI. CDR3 size: 17 residues. J lost 3 bases, V lost 3 bases, and 7 bases had no gene match. In nucleotides, the CDR3 is TGTGCCAGCTCACCGGAAGGACTAGCGGGAGGCCGCTACGAGCAGTACTTC. Translated: CASSPEGLAGGRYEQYF.

On this clone: One junction end disagrees with the germline gene, perhaps due to a read error. The chain recombines TRBV7-2 with TRBJ2-1, with 9 bases identical to TRBD2. In germline, CDR1 is SGHTA, CDR2 FQGNSA. This CDR3 has 15 amino acids. The chain's CDR3 is CASSLAGVSYNEQFF. The CDR3 DNA sequence: TGTGCCAGCAGTTTAGCGGGAGTTTCCTACAATGAGCAGTTCTTC.